The following is a T cell receptor beta chain sequence with its context. The data stem from a study of blood T cell repertoires in COVID-19. Across the whole study: Samples taken during acute and convalescent COVID-19 were collected in the United States, Italy and Spain.

The assay was immunoSEQ multiplex PCR, and TCRdb's table has in-frame clones only and misses some. The table lists around 37,000 clones, roughly nine tenths of them singletons. Material for sequencing was peripheral blood. This sequence was found in a man aged 45 to 65 with active or convalescent COVID-19.

The CDR3 is CASSQVGRGSYNEQFF. The CDR3 DNA reads as TGCGCCAGCAGCCAAGTAGGGCGGGGCTCCTACAATGAGCAGTTCTTC. The rearrangement joins TRBV4-3 to TRBJ2-1; D possibly corresponds to TRBD2 (6 bases). V dropped 1 base and J dropped 0 bases, with 10 bases sitting between them. Germline lookup yields CDR1 LGHNA and CDR2 YSLEER. The CDR3 is 16 amino acids.